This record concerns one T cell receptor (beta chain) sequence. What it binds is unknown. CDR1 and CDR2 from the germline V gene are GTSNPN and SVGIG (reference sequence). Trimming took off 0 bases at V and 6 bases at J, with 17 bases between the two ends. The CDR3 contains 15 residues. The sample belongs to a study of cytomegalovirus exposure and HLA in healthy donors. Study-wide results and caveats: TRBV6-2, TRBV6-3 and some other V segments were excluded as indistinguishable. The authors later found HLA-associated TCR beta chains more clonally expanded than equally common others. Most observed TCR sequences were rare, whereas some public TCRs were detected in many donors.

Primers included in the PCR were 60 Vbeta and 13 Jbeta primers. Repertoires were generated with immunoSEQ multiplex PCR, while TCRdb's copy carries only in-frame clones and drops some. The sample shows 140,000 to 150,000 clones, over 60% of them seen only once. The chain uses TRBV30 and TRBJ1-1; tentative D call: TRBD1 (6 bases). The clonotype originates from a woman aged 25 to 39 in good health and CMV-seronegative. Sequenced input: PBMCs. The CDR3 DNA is TGTGCCTGGAGTGTATTCCGACCGGGACACCCTGAAGCTTTCTTT. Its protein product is CAWSVFRPGHPEAFF. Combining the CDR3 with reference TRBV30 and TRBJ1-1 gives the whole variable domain SQTIHQWPATLVQPVGSPLSLECTVEGTSNPNLYWYRQAAGRGLQLLFYSVGIGQISSEVPQNLSASRPQDRQFILSSKKLLLSDSGFYLCAWSVFRPGHPEAFFGQGTRLTVV.